These T cell receptor beta chains were read from a single sample in a study of cytomegalovirus exposure and HLA in healthy donors. The data were produced by immunoSEQ multiplex PCR, yet TCRdb's version contains in-frame clones alone and is incomplete. The repertoire has 150,000 to 200,000 clones, roughly 74% of them found once; the top ten carry 4.5% to 7.5%. The sequencing sample was made of PBMCs. All receptors come from a woman aged 25 to 39 in good health and CMV-seropositive. CDR3s include the opening cysteine and the closing phenylalanine or tryptophan. Each record gives: V gene, J gene, D gene, clone size, CDR3 protein, CDR3 DNA. The D gene is left open where the match is weak. Size is omitted from some rows. Given values are once, few, many or a class for expanded clones.

V gene: TRBV28; J gene: TRBJ1-5; D gene: NA; clone size: NA; CDR3 protein: CASSLVVQPQHF; CDR3 DNA: TGTGCCAGCAGTTTAGTAGTTCAGCCCCAGCATTTT
V gene: TRBV12-2; J gene: TRBJ1-6; D gene: NA; clone size: NA; CDR3 protein: CASRLHRYNSPLHF; CDR3 DNA: TGTGCAAGTCGCTTACACAGGTATAATTCACCCCTCCACTTT
V gene: TRBV5-1; J gene: TRBJ1-3; D gene: NA; clone size: NA; CDR3 protein: CASSLAGAGNTIYF; CDR3 DNA: TGCGCCAGCAGCTTGGCGGGTGCTGGAAACACCATATATTTT
V gene: TRBV5-1; J gene: TRBJ1-1; D gene: NA; clone size: NA; CDR3 protein: CASNLRRAGDTEAFF; CDR3 DNA: TGCGCCAGCAACCTCAGACGGGCCGGGGACACTGAAGCTTTCTTT
V gene: TRBV12-5; J gene: TRBJ2-2; D gene: TRBD1; clone size: once; CDR3 protein: CASGLNSGTGGTGELFF; CDR3 DNA: TGTGCTAGTGGTTTGAACTCCGGGACAGGCGGCACCGGGGAGCTGTTTTTT
V gene: TRBV11-2; J gene: TRBJ2-7; D gene: TRBD1; clone size: NA; CDR3 protein: CASSFSAGDRPYEQYF; CDR3 DNA: TGTGCCAGCAGCTTTTCGGCCGGGGACAGACCTTACGAGCAGTACTTC
V gene: TRBV6-5; J gene: TRBJ1-4; D gene: NA; clone size: NA; CDR3 protein: CASSFGSKGEKLFF; CDR3 DNA: TGTGCCAGCAGTTTCGGGAGTAAAGGAGAAAAACTGTTTTTT
V gene: TRBV27; J gene: TRBJ2-2; D gene: TRBD1; clone size: NA; CDR3 protein: CASSRTGGAGELFF; CDR3 DNA: TGTGCCAGCAGTCGTACAGGGGGTGCCGGGGAGCTGTTTTTT
V gene: TRBV15; J gene: TRBJ2-2; D gene: NA; clone size: NA; CDR3 protein: CATGGGRWAGGELFF; CDR3 DNA: TGTGCCACCGGTGGAGGGAGATGGGCGGGCGGGGAGCTGTTTTTT
V gene: TRBV4-3; J gene: TRBJ2-7; D gene: NA; clone size: NA; CDR3 protein: CASSQEAGGNYEQYF; CDR3 DNA: TGCGCCAGCAGCCAAGAGGCAGGAGGAAACTACGAGCAGTACTTC
V gene: TRBV6-5; J gene: TRBJ1-5; D gene: TRBD1; clone size: few; CDR3 protein: CASSLTGGQPQHF; CDR3 DNA: TGTGCCAGCAGTTTGACAGGGGGGCAGCCCCAGCATTTT